These 29 T cell receptor beta chains share one sample of origin, sequenced in a study of cytomegalovirus exposure and HLA in healthy donors. In the PCR, 60 Vbeta and 13 Jbeta primers were used. The assay was immunoSEQ multiplex PCR, and TCRdb's table has in-frame clones only and misses some. Here the sample spans about 140,000 clones, nearly 80% being singletons. The sample consisted of PBMCs. The receptors were sampled from a male donor in good health and CMV-seronegative.

The chain uses TRBV15 and TRBJ2-1; 10 bases agree with TRBD2. Trimming took 0 bases from V and 3 from J; bases not matched to a gene: 2. Looked up from germline, CDR1 is LNHNV and CDR2 is YYDKDF (reference sequence). This CDR3 has 16 residues. The chain's CDR3 is CATSREAGGYYNEQFF. The CDR3, as DNA: TGTGCCACCAGCAGAGAAGCGGGGGGGTACTACAATGAGCAGTTCTTC.

The chain couples TRBV7-3 to TRBJ1-1; D ambiguous. Germline lookup yields CDR1 SGHTA and CDR2 FQGTGA. This CDR3 has 14 amino acids. V shed 1 base and J shed 1 base, with 7 bases lying between them. CDR3 nucleotides: TGTGCCAGCAGCTTAAACGGGAGGAACACTGAAGCTTTCTTT. Encoded protein: CASSLNGRNTEAFF.

This chain connects TRBV19 to TRBJ1-5; possibly TRBD1 for D (6 bases). Looked up from germline, CDR1 is LNHDA and CDR2 is SQIVND (reference sequence). The germline V and J ends were trimmed by 8 bases and 3 bases, with 11 bases remaining between them. CDR3 length: 13 residues. The CDR3 coding sequence is TGTGCCAGTCACCGGGACACCAATCAGCCCCAGCATTTT. Encoded protein: CASHRDTNQPQHF.

The chain couples TRBV30 to TRBJ1-2, with a possible D match to TRBD1 (6 bases). Germline V CDR1 and CDR2: GTSNPN, SVGIG (reference sequence). The CDR3 totals 11 residues. CDR3 region: CAGTLGDGYTF. The CDR3 nucleotides read TGTGCGGGGACACTCGGGGATGGCTACACCTTC.

The J gene is TRBJ2-2, the V gene TRBV2, with D unclear. V was pared by 3 bases and J by 2 bases, with 7 bases between. Germline CDR1 and CDR2: SNHLY and FYNNEI. This CDR3 has 14 amino acids. The CDR3 region is CASSESRNTGELFF. Written as DNA, the CDR3 is TGTGCCAGCAGTGAGTCGCGTAACACCGGGGAGCTGTTTTTT.

The rearrangement uses TRBV7-8 and TRBJ2-5; TRBD1 agrees at 7 bases. Germline values: CDR1 SGHVS, CDR2 FQNEAQ. This CDR3 is 14 amino acids long. J lost 4 bases, V lost 1 base, and 3 bases had no gene match. CDR3 sequence reads: CASSLGTGVETQYF. The DNA for the CDR3 is TGTGCCAGCAGCTTAGGCACAGGGGTAGAGACCCAGTACTTC.

CDR3 sequence (DNA): TGTGCCAGCAGTTTTGGGGGGAACGAGCAGTACTTC. Protein product: CASSFGGNEQYF. The chain joins TRBV28 to TRBJ2-7, with D tentatively TRBD2 (6 bases). V lost 3 bases to trimming and J lost 5 bases, with 8 bases between them. In germline, CDR1 is MDHEN, CDR2 SYDVKM. The CDR3 covers 12 residues. Full variable domain (outside the CDR3, taken from reference TRBV28 and TRBJ2-7): DVKVTQSSRYLVKRTGEKVFLECVQDMDHENMFWYRQDPGLGLRLIYFSYDVKMKEKGDIPEGYSVSREKKERFSLILESASTNQTSMYLCASSFGGNEQYFGPGTRLTVT.

V usage is TRBV5-1 and J usage is TRBJ2-1; D is uncertain. The CDR3 is 12 residues long. Germline values: CDR1 SGHRS, CDR2 YFSETQ. The V gene lost 6 bases and the J gene lost 0 bases, with 4 bases spanning the gap. For the CDR3, the DNA is TGCGCCAGCACCGTCTCCTACAATGAGCAGTTCTTC. It specifies CASTVSYNEQFF.

The gene calls are TRBV6-6 and TRBJ1-5; no clear D gene. Germline CDR1 and CDR2: MNHNY and SVGAGI (reference sequence). This CDR3 comprises 12 residues. The V end was cut by 8 bases, the J end by 2 bases, with 7 bases between. The CDR3 DNA reads as TGTGCCAGCTCTGTTGGCAATCAGCCCCAGCATTTT. It encodes CASSVGNQPQHF.

The chain links TRBV4-1 to TRBJ2-7, with a weak D call TRBD1 (6 bases). There are 13 residues in the CDR3. Germline assignment: CDR1 MGHRA and CDR2 YSYEKL. V was shortened by 2 bases and J by 5 bases, with 10 bases between the two germline ends. Here the CDR3 reads CASSQWDKDEQYF. The CDR3 nucleotides read TGCGCCAGCAGCCAATGGGACAAAGACGAGCAGTACTTC.

The chain links TRBV18 to TRBJ2-7; possibly TRBD1 for D (6 bases). The CDR3 has 13 amino acids. Germline V gives CDR1 KGHSH, CDR2 LQKENI. Trimming removed 3 bases at V and 3 bases at J, with 9 bases between. The DNA for the CDR3 is TGTGCCAGCTCACCCCGACAGGACTACGAGCAGTACTTC. Protein: CASSPRQDYEQYF.

The chain couples TRBV30 to TRBJ2-2; D is undetermined. V shed 2 bases and J shed 8 bases, with 12 bases lying between them. CDR1 GTSNPN and CDR2 SVGIG come from the germline V gene (reference sequence). This CDR3 is 13 amino acids long. CDR3 loop: CAWSTHPLGELFF. CDR3 DNA: TGTGCCTGGAGTACACACCCTCTTGGGGAGCTGTTTTTT.

The chain links TRBV2 to TRBJ2-3; D perhaps matches TRBD1 (6 bases). Germline V gives CDR1 SNHLY, CDR2 FYNNEI. The CDR3 covers 13 residues. V lost 7 bases and J lost 5, with 13 bases in between. CDR3 loop: CASNTDRIDTQYF. The CDR3 region has the DNA TGTGCCAGCAATACCGACAGGATAGATACGCAGTATTTT.

The chain has TRBV2 and TRBJ1-5, with D perhaps TRBD1 (5 bases). CDR3 length equals 16 residues. Germline V lookup: CDR1 SNHLY, CDR2 FYNNEI. The V end was cut by 6 bases, the J end by 7 bases, with 22 bases between. The DNA of the CDR3 is TGTGCCAGCAGGTACGCAACGGGGGGGGTAAGCCAGCCCCAGCATTTT. It specifies CASRYATGGVSQPQHF.

In this sample, this clone turned up once. J is TRBJ2-7 and V is TRBV29-1, with 11 bases matching TRBD1. Germline V gene data show CDR1 as SQVTM and CDR2 as ANQGSEA. The CDR3 runs to 13 residues. V was clipped by 6 bases and J by 5 bases; unmatched bases: 6. The CDR3 nucleotides are TGCAGCGTAACTGGACAGGGGGCACACGAGCAGTACTTC. It encodes CSVTGQGAHEQYF.

The chain is built from TRBV5-6 and TRBJ1-6, with TRBD1 identical over 7 bases. Unmatched junction bases numbered 8, after V lost 1 base and J lost 13 bases. The CDR3 runs 14 residues. CDR1 is SGHDT and CDR2 is YYEEEE in the germline V gene. This chain's CDR3 is CASSLNRGIRPLHF. The CDR3 region has the DNA TGTGCCAGCAGCTTGAACAGGGGCATTCGGCCCCTCCACTTT.

The chain is built from TRBV7-9 and TRBJ2-2, with D perhaps TRBD1 (6 bases). The CDR3 has 15 residues. The V end was cut by 5 bases, the J end by 6 bases, with 16 bases between. CDR1 SEHNR and CDR2 FQNEAQ come from the germline V gene (reference sequence). In DNA, the CDR3 is TGTGCCAGCAGCCCCCCTCGGACAGCAGCCGGGGAGCTGTTTTTT. It specifies CASSPPRTAAGELFF.

The rearrangement uses TRBV4-1 and TRBJ1-3; 8 bases are shared with TRBD1. CDR1 is MGHRA and CDR2 is YSYEKL in the germline V gene. J was trimmed by 3 bases and V by 3 bases; bases with no gene match: 10. The CDR3 loop spans 17 amino acids. CDR3 region: CASSQRTQGADGNTIYF. As DNA, the CDR3 is TGCGCCAGCAGCCAGCGAACCCAGGGGGCTGATGGAAACACCATATATTTT.

This rearrangement joins TRBV9 to TRBJ2-2; no definite D call. CDR3 length: 13 residues. The germline gives CDR1 SGDLS, CDR2 YYNGEE. The ends were cut back, 1 base at V and 6 bases at J, with 7 bases in the middle. The CDR3 DNA follows: TGTGCCAGCAGCGTATATTCGTCCGGGGAGCTGTTTTTT. Protein sequence: CASSVYSSGELFF.

The J gene is TRBJ2-5, the V gene TRBV7-7; 14 bases line up with TRBD2. Germline V gene sequence: CDR1 SSHAT, CDR2 FNYEAQ (reference sequence). J gave up 7 bases and V 5 bases, and 9 bases lay outside the gene matches. The CDR3 covers 16 residues. The CDR3 DNA sequence: TGTGCCAGCAGCCCCGGACTAGCGGGGGGCGGGTGGACCCAGTACTTC. It is translated as CASSPGLAGGGWTQYF.

The chain carries TRBV9 and TRBJ1-1; D remains unclear. Germline values: CDR1 SGDLS, CDR2 YYNGEE. The CDR3 spans 18 residues. V was trimmed by 0 bases and J by 3 bases, leaving 21 bases between them. CDR3 DNA: TGTGCCAGCAGCGTAGATCAGGCGAGTGCGCGGGTAGACACTGAAGCTTTCTTT. Translating it yields CASSVDQASARVDTEAFF.

The chain carries TRBV5-8 and TRBJ1-5; TRBD1 matches 7 bases. Trimming at V came to 3 bases and at J to 2 bases, leaving 2 bases not matched to a gene. Germline values: CDR1 SGHTS, CDR2 YDEGEE. The CDR3 is 14 amino acids. This CDR3 is CASSSTGGNQPQHF. The CDR3, as DNA: TGTGCCAGCAGCTCCACAGGGGGCAATCAGCCCCAGCATTTT.

The chain joins TRBV4-3 to TRBJ2-5, with 8 bases fitting TRBD2. V trimming: 2 bases; J trimming: 4 bases; junction bases outside the gene matches: 12. Looked up from germline, CDR1 is LGHNA and CDR2 is YSLEER. This CDR3 has 17 residues. CDR3: CASSQTFQRGFGETQYF. The CDR3 DNA reads as TGCGCCAGCAGCCAAACCTTTCAGCGGGGGTTCGGAGAGACCCAGTACTTC.

The J gene is TRBJ2-1, the V gene TRBV7-2, with 7 nucleotides matching TRBD2. V gave up 1 base and J gave up 7 bases; unmatched junction bases: 1. Per germline, CDR1 SGHTA and CDR2 FQGNSA. The CDR3 is made up of 13 amino acids. The CDR3 nucleotides are TGTGCCAGCAGCTTAGTGGGAGGGAATGAGCAGTTCTTC. This encodes CASSLVGGNEQFF. Looking up the rest from reference TRBV7-2 and TRBJ2-1 gives the full variable domain: GAGVSQSPSNKVTEKGKDVELRCDPISGHTALYWYRQSLGQGLEFLIYFQGNSAPDKSGLPSDRFSAERTGGSVSTLTIQRTQQEDSAVYLCASSLVGGNEQFFGPGTRLTVL.

The V gene is TRBV15, the J gene TRBJ2-3; D is uncertain. CDR1 and CDR2 from the germline V gene are LNHNV and YYDKDF (reference sequence). CDR3 length: 12 residues. V gave up 9 bases and J gave up 2 bases, with 9 bases separating them. CDR3 sequence: CATRKNTDTQYF. DNA for the CDR3: TGTGCCACTAGAAAGAACACAGATACGCAGTATTTT.

This chain joins TRBV19 and TRBJ1-1; 7 bases map to TRBD1. The germline gives CDR1 LNHDA, CDR2 SQIVND (reference sequence). Trimming cost V 4 bases and J 1 base; bases outside gene matches: 0. The CDR3 has 13 residues. This CDR3 is CASSRTGNTEAFF. The CDR3 DNA is TGTGCCAGTAGTAGGACAGGGAACACTGAAGCTTTCTTT.

The table lists this clone with a count of one. The chain joins TRBV9 to TRBJ1-2; TRBD1 matches 8 bases. V trimming: 3 bases; J trimming: 4 bases; junction bases outside the gene matches: 11. Germline V gene lookup returns CDR1 SGDLS and CDR2 YYNGEE. CDR3 length equals 16 residues. CDR3 DNA sequence: TGTGCCAGCAGCGGAAACCGCAGGGGGCTAAGCTATGGCTACACCTTC. Amino acids: CASSGNRRGLSYGYTF.

The CDR3 loop is CASSPQGLGGQPQHF. The CDR3 DNA reads as TGTGCCAGCTCACCACAGGGGTTGGGGGGTCAGCCCCAGCATTTT. J is TRBJ1-5 and V is TRBV18, with D perhaps TRBD1 (5 bases). The V and J ends lost 1 base and 6 bases respectively, with 13 bases between them. The CDR3 sequence is 15 residues long. Germline-derived CDR1 and CDR2 are KGHSH and LQKENI.

The chain joins TRBV4-1 to TRBJ2-1; D might be TRBD2 (7 bases). CDR3 length: 17 residues. CDR1 is MGHRA, CDR2 YSYEKL, per germline. V lost 1 base, J lost 5 bases, and 18 bases lay in between. This CDR3 reads CASSQVQRGGLHNEQFF. CDR3 in DNA: TGCGCCAGCAGCCAAGTTCAGAGGGGGGGGCTCCACAATGAGCAGTTCTTC.